This section outlines one T cell receptor beta chain sequence together with its context. The data derive from a study of identical twins. Trimming took 6 bases from V and 0 from J, leaving 24 bases between them. The CDR3 extends over 18 amino acids. CDR1 DFQATT and CDR2 SNEGSKA come from the germline V gene (reference sequence). Template switching supplied a universal primer site; unique molecular identifiers were carried on the cDNA. Each CDR3 protein gets one entry after TCRdb re-called the 5' RACE reads with MiXCR. The sample lists about 1.7 million distinct CDR3 sequences; around a third were seen once. Donors uniformly comprised healthy Caucasians.

Sequencing was performed on cord blood. The TCR comes from a newborn girl in good health. The V and J genes are TRBV20-1 and TRBJ2-1; D is ambiguous. As DNA, the CDR3 is TGCAGTGCAAACCGGTTGGACCCCTTTTTAAGCTCCTACAATGAGCAGTTCTTC. It codes for CSANRLDPFLSSYNEQFF.